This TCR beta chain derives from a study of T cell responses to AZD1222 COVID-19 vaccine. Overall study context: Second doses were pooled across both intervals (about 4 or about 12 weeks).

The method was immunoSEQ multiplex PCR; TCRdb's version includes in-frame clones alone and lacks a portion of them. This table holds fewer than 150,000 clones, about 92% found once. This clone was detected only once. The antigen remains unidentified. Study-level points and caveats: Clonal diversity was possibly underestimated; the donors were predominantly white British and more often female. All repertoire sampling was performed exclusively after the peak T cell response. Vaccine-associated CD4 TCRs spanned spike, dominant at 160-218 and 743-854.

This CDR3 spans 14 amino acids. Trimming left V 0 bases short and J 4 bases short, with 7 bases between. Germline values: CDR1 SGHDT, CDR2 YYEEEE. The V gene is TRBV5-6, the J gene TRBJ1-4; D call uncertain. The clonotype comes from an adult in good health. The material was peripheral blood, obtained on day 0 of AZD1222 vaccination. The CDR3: CASSLAQYNEKLFF. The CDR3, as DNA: TGTGCCAGCAGCTTGGCTCAGTATAATGAAAAACTGTTTTTT.